Sequencing of this T cell receptor beta chain was carried out in a study of cytomegalovirus exposure and HLA in healthy donors. Study-level background: Earlier findings included 90 million to 120 million unique TCR beta sequences obtained from 150 million to 200 million T cells. An early release of data contained about 85 million unique TCRs, which came from HLA-typed donors. Overall study results and limits: Later genetic work tied a missense DCLRE1C variant to beta-chain V and J trimming.

The PCR ran on 60 Vbeta and 13 Jbeta primers. Using immunoSEQ multiplex PCR, the repertoire was profiled, and TCRdb retains in-frame clones only, with some absent. The sample lists 300,000 or so clones; about 83% were seen once. The donors, nominally healthy at sampling, likely had unrecorded immune exposures. J lost 3 bases, V lost 4 bases, and 7 bases had no gene match. Germline CDR1 is MGHDK and CDR2 is SYGVNS. CDR3 size: 16 residues. For this clone: Its antigen is currently unknown.

The chain combines TRBV25-1 with TRBJ2-7; 12 nucleotides align to TRBD2. Sequenced material: PBMCs. The TCR sequence derives from a woman in her thirties or forties in good health and CMV-seropositive. CDR3 loop: CASSGPETSGSYEQYF. The CDR3 coding sequence is TGTGCCAGCAGTGGTCCAGAGACTAGCGGGAGCTACGAGCAGTACTTC.